This T cell receptor beta chain was sequenced during a study of shared clonotypes between healthy human individuals. Study-wide results and limits: Large sequencing depth failed to make sorted-subset sequencing complete, rarefaction showed.

In the naive CD8 group, cells lacked CD45RO and were positively selected for CCR7, so terminally differentiated effector memory CD45RA+ cells were left out. Assay used: immunoSEQ multiplex PCR; TCRdb lists only in-frame clones, some missing. The sample contains more than 2 million clones, around 96% of which appear only once. A single count supports this clone. Its antigen remains unknown. The sequence was obtained from a man between 18 and 29 years old in good health. The sample consisted of naive CD8+ T cells sorted from blood.

The CDR3 here is CASSTPGGTEAFF. The CDR3 DNA reads TGTGCCAGTAGTACCCCAGGGGGCACTGAAGCTTTCTTT. This sequence joins TRBV19 and TRBJ1-1; 7 bases match TRBD1. Per germline, CDR1 LNHDA and CDR2 SQIVND (reference sequence). J was trimmed by 4 bases and V by 4 bases; bases with no gene match: 3. This CDR3 region has 13 residues. The entire variable domain, with the rest obtained from reference TRBV19 and TRBJ1-1, is as follows: DGGITQSPKYLFRKEGQNVTLSCEQNLNHDAMYWYRQDPGQGLRLIYYSQIVNDFQKGDIAEGYSVSREKKESFPLTVTSAQKNPTAFYLCASSTPGGTEAFFGQGTRLTVV.